The rows below give T cell receptor beta chains drawn from one sample of a study of early T cells in non-severe SARS-CoV-2 infection. TCRdb called the 5' RACE reads again in MiXCR, with one record for every CDR3 protein. The sample includes 40,000 or so distinct CDR3 sequences, approximately 5.1% of them seen just once. The sequencing here drew on whole blood, taken at baseline. Receptors were obtained from an adult who was a healthcare worker with PCR-confirmed SARS-CoV-2 infection or an uninfected control (not recorded which). CDR3s include the opening cysteine and the closing phenylalanine or tryptophan. A D gene is named only where the DNA matches it firmly. Clone size is not always given. Where it is, it says once, few, many or a class for expanded clones.

D	V	size	J	DNA	CDR3
NA	TRBV5-1	few	TRBJ2-3	TGCGCCAGCAGCCCCCGAGCAGGGCCATCAGATACGCAGTATTTT	CASSPRAGPSDTQYF
TRBD2	TRBV5-4	few	TRBJ2-1	TGTGCCAGCAGCCACCCGTCCTCTAGCGGGGTCTACAATGAGCAGTTCTTC	CASSHPSSSGVYNEQFF
TRBD2	TRBV10-3	few	TRBJ2-2	TGTGCCATCAGCGGACTAGCGTCGAACACCGGGGAGCTGTTTTTT	CAISGLASNTGELFF
NA	TRBV3-1	many	TRBJ1-1	TGTGCCAGCAGCCAAGATCACCTGAACACTGAAGCTTTCTTT	CASSQDHLNTEAFF
NA	TRBV10-1	many	TRBJ1-3	TGCGCCAGCAGTGAGGAACACGGAAACACCATATATTTT	CASSEEHGNTIYF
NA	TRBV29-1	many	TRBJ1-1	TGCAGCGCCCTGACAGTGCGCCAACTATTTAACACTGAAGCTTTCTTT	CSALTVRQLFNTEAFF
NA	TRBV6-5	many	TRBJ1-4	TGTGCCAGCACCACCCCCGGGAGAAAACTGTTTTTT	CASTTPGRKLFF
NA	TRBV13	many	TRBJ2-3	TGTGCCAGCAGCCCGAGGCGGAGCACAGATACGCAGTATTTT	CASSPRRSTDTQYF
NA	TRBV9	many	TRBJ2-7	TGTGCCAGCAGCACCGGAGGGGACTCCTACGAGCAGTACTTC	CASSTGGDSYEQYF
NA	TRBV27	many	TRBJ2-3	TGTGCCAGCAGTTTTTCGTCCTTTGTCGCAGATACGCAGTATTTT	CASSFSSFVADTQYF
NA	TRBV20-1	many	TRBJ1-2	TGCAGTGCTGACGAGGGGAGGCACCCCGTGTATGGCTACACCTTC	CSADEGRHPVYGYTF
NA	TRBV6-2/TRBV6-3	few	TRBJ2-5	TGTGCCAGCAGTTACAGTGGGAGCGGCGAGACCCAGTACTTC	CASSYSGSGETQYF
NA	TRBV2	many	TRBJ2-1	TGTGCCAGCAGTCTTGCGCAGGTGACCTACAATGAGCAGTTCTTC	CASSLAQVTYNEQFF
TRBD1	TRBV7-9	NA	TRBJ1-1	TGTGCCAGCGCCCGGACAGGGGCCATAACGAACACTGAAGCTTTCTTT	CASARTGAITNTEAFF
NA	TRBV27	many	TRBJ2-5	TGTGCCAGCAGTTTATCGTCAGTCTGGGAGACCCAGTACTTC	CASSLSSVWETQYF